Listed below are T cell receptor beta chains from one sample, sequenced in a study of control samples from healthy donors and cancer patients. The repertoire was sequenced with immunoSEQ multiplex PCR; TCRdb's copy has only in-frame clones and lacks some. The sample shows about 31,000 clones, approximately 95% of them seen only once. The sequencing input was blood. These receptor sequences come from a man in his fifties or sixties in good health. Both conserved end residues are part of each CDR3. Fields, in order: V gene, D gene, J gene, CDR3 DNA, CDR3 protein. A D gene is named only where the DNA matches it firmly.

v_call: TRBV28; d_call: TRBD1; j_call: TRBJ1-5; cdr3_nt: TGTGCCAGCAGGGGACAGTCTACGAGCAATCAGCCCCAGCATTTT; cdr3_aa: CASRGQSTSNQPQHF
v_call: TRBV5-4; d_call: -; j_call: TRBJ1-3; cdr3_nt: TGTGCCAGCAGCATGGGACCCCGAAGTAGTGGAAACACCATATATTTT; cdr3_aa: CASSMGPRSSGNTIYF
v_call: TRBV19; d_call: TRBD2; j_call: TRBJ2-2; cdr3_nt: TGTGCCAGTAGTATACGGGGGGGCGGCGGGGAGCTGTTTTTT; cdr3_aa: CASSIRGGGGELFF
v_call: TRBV9; d_call: -; j_call: TRBJ1-1; cdr3_nt: TGTGCCAGCAGCGTAGACGGGGGCACTGAAGCTTTCTTT; cdr3_aa: CASSVDGGTEAFF
v_call: TRBV25-1; d_call: -; j_call: TRBJ1-2; cdr3_nt: TGTGCCAGCAGTGACGGGACACTCTCTCCCTATGGCTACACCTTC; cdr3_aa: CASSDGTLSPYGYTF
v_call: TRBV6-5; d_call: -; j_call: TRBJ1-2; cdr3_nt: TGTGCCAGCAGCATAGGGACTTCTCGCGGCTACACCTTC; cdr3_aa: CASSIGTSRGYTF
v_call: TRBV6-5; d_call: TRBD1; j_call: TRBJ1-6; cdr3_nt: TGTGCCAGCAGTTACGCCGGGGACAGTTTTTCACCCCTCCACTTT; cdr3_aa: CASSYAGDSFSPLHF
v_call: TRBV19; d_call: -; j_call: TRBJ2-3; cdr3_nt: TGTGCCAGTAGTATAGATGGGACGACTGGCACAGATACGCAGTATTTT; cdr3_aa: CASSIDGTTGTDTQYF
v_call: TRBV5-5; d_call: -; j_call: TRBJ2-7; cdr3_nt: TGTGCCAGCAGCTTGGAGCGCTACGAGCAGTACTTC; cdr3_aa: CASSLERYEQYF
v_call: TRBV6-5; d_call: -; j_call: TRBJ1-1; cdr3_nt: TGTGCCAGCAGGCAGAACACTGAAGCTTTCTTT; cdr3_aa: CASRQNTEAFF